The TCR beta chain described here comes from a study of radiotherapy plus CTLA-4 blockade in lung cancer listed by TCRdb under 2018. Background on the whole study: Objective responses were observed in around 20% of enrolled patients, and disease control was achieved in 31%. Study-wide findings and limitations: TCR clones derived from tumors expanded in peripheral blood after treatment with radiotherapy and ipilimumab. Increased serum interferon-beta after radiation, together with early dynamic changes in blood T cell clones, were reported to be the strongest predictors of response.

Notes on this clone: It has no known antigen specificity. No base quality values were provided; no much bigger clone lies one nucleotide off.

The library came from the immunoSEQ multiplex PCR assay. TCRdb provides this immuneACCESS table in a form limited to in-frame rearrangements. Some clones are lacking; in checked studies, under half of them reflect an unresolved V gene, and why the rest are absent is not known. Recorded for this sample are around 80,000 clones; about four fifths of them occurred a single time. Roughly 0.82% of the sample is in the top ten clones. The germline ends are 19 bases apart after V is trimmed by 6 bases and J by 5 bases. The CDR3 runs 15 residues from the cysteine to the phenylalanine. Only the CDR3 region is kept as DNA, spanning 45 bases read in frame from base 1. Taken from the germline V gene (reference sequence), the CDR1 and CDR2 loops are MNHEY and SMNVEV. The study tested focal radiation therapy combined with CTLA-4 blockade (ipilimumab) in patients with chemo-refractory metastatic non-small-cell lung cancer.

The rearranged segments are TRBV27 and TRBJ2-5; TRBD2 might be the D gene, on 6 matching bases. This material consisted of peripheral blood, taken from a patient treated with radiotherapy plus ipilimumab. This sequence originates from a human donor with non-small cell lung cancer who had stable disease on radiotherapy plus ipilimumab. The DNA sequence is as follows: TGTGCCAGCAGCTCGCGGGACGAGTATTGGGAGACCCAGTACTTC. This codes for CASSSRDEYWETQYF.